This T cell receptor (beta chain) was sequenced during a study of PD-L1 blockade in urothelial cancer. Study at large: About 90% of the roughly 30 patients were men whose urothelial cancer was bladder-origin.

Some clones are missing from TCRdb's copy, which holds only in-frame ones; the method was immunoSEQ multiplex PCR. The data show 45,000 to 55,000 clones, 84% seen once. The CDR3 runs 15 residues. The germline V gene encodes CDR1 SGHVS and CDR2 FQNEAQ. Deletions cut 5 bases from V and 10 bases from J, with 21 bases between. The time point: pretreatment peripheral blood. The sequence was collected from a man between 50 and 59 years old with urothelial cancer. J is TRBJ2-1 and V is TRBV7-8, with D possibly TRBD1 on 5 matching bases. The sequencing here drew on PBMCs, taken around atezolizumab (anti-PD-L1) treatment. The CDR3 DNA reads TGTGCCAGCAGCATACATCCGCAGGGATATGACGAGCAGTTCTTC. This sequence encodes CASSIHPQGYDEQFF. Variable domain in full (rest from reference TRBV7-8 and TRBJ2-1): GAGVSQSPRYKVAKRGQDVALRCDPISGHVSLFWYQQALGQGPEFLTYFQNEAQLDKSGLPSDRFFAERPEGSVSTLKIQRTQQEDSAVYLCASSIHPQGYDEQFFGPGTRLTVL.